This T cell receptor (beta chain) was documented in a study of blood T cell repertoires in COVID-19. Individuals drawn from under 30 US areas were about 18 to 100 years old. Produced via immunoSEQ multiplex PCR; TCRdb's table is partial and in-frame only. In the table there are 320,000 or so clones, about 89% of which are singletons. The CDR3 totals 12 residues. Trimming at V came to 8 bases and at J to 5 bases, leaving 4 bases not matched to a gene. CDR1 MNHEY and CDR2 SMNVEV come from the germline V gene (reference sequence). The receptor comes from a man in his 60s who had recovered from COVID-19. The specimen was PBMCs or T cells enriched from blood (not recorded which). V usage is TRBV27 and J usage is TRBJ2-7; 9 bases fit TRBD1. The CDR3 nucleotides read TGTGCCAGCGGACAGGGGTCCCACGAGCAGTACTTC. Amino acid sequence: CASGQGSHEQYF.